These 16 T cell receptor beta chains originate from one sample sequenced in a study of blood T cell repertoires in COVID-19. Profiled with immunoSEQ multiplex PCR; TCRdb holds only in-frame clones, not every one. The sample records fewer than 250,000 clones, around 85% being singletons. The sequenced sample was PBMCs or T cells enriched from blood (not recorded which). The source of these receptors is a woman aged 45-60 years with acute COVID-19.

The CDR3 coding sequence is TGTGCCAGCAGCTTGGCCTCGGGTTCGAATTCACCCCTCCACTTT. Translating it yields CASSLASGSNSPLHF. V is TRBV5-4 and J is TRBJ1-6; D not resolved. The CDR3 contains 15 residues. Germline V gives CDR1 SGHNT, CDR2 YYREEE (reference sequence). The V end was cut by 0 bases, the J end by 7 bases, with 11 bases between.

V is TRBV7-7 and J is TRBJ2-3, with 7 bases aligning to TRBD2. V was clipped by 0 bases and J by 0 bases; unmatched bases: 6. Germline CDR1 and CDR2: SSHAT and FNYEAQ (reference sequence). The CDR3 is 17 residues long. The CDR3 protein is CASSLAIGRGSTDTQYF. The DNA for the CDR3 is TGTGCCAGCAGCTTAGCGATCGGGCGGGGGAGCACAGATACGCAGTATTTT.

The rearrangement joins TRBV13 to TRBJ1-1; the D gene is possibly TRBD1 (5 bases). Trimming pared 2 bases from V and 1 base from J, leaving 8 bases between. Per the germline V gene, CDR1 is PRHDT and CDR2 is FYEKMQ (reference sequence). There are 14 residues in the CDR3. The CDR3 coding sequence is TGTGCCAGCAGCTTAAACAGGAGGAACACTGAAGCTTTCTTT. Amino acid sequence: CASSLNRRNTEAFF. Using reference TRBV13 and TRBJ1-1 for the parts outside the CDR3, the full variable domain is AAGVIQSPRHLIKEKRETATLKCYPIPRHDTVYWYQQGPGQDPQFLISFYEKMQSDKGSIPDRFSAQQFSDYHSELNMSSLELGDSALYFCASSLNRRNTEAFFGQGTRLTVV.

The chain uses TRBV6-2 or TRBV6-3 and TRBJ2-6; possibly TRBD1 for D (7 bases). Germline CDR1 and CDR2: MNHEY and SVGEGT. The CDR3 covers 19 residues. The V end was cut by 2 bases, the J end by 0 bases, with 17 bases between. CDR3 nucleotides: TGTGCCAGCAGTTACAACTCACAGGGGAGGAACTCTGGGGCCAACGTCCTGACTTTC. It yields the protein CASSYNSQGRNSGANVLTF.

The chain joins TRBV5-1 to TRBJ1-1; 7 nucleotides agree with TRBD1. The CDR3 contains 14 residues. The junction had 5 bases not matched to a gene; V was cut back by 4 bases and J by 2 bases. Germline loops: CDR1 SGHRS, CDR2 YFSETQ. The CDR3 DNA sequence: TGCGCCAGCAGCCAAGGGACAGCCAACACTGAAGCTTTCTTT. It specifies CASSQGTANTEAFF.

The CDR3: CASSLDGQRGSGNTIYF. In DNA, the CDR3 is TGCGCCAGCAGCTTGGACGGACAGAGGGGGTCTGGAAACACCATATATTTT. V is TRBV5-1 and J is TRBJ1-3; D may be TRBD1 (6 bases). The CDR3 sequence is 17 residues long. Looked up from germline, CDR1 is SGHRS and CDR2 is YFSETQ. V was cut by 0 bases and J by 1 base, with 14 bases left in between.

The chain combines TRBV14 with TRBJ1-2; D not resolved. Trimming pared 2 bases from V and 1 base from J, leaving 11 bases between. Per the germline V gene, CDR1 is SGHDN and CDR2 is FVKESK. This CDR3 contains 15 residues. The DNA of the CDR3 is TGTGCCAGCAGCCAAAGAGGTCGGATTAACTATGGCTACACCTTC. Translation: CASSQRGRINYGYTF.

J is TRBJ1-2 and V is TRBV4-3; perhaps TRBD1 as D (6 bases). Germline V gene sequence: CDR1 LGHNA, CDR2 YSLEER. This CDR3 has 15 residues. V was cut by 0 bases and J by 10 bases, with 18 bases left in between. CDR3: CASSQDSAGARPYTF. The CDR3, as DNA: TGCGCCAGCAGCCAAGACAGCGCAGGGGCTCGACCCTACACCTTC.

V is TRBV19 and J is TRBJ2-2, with D possibly TRBD1 on 7 matching bases. Germline V gives CDR1 LNHDA, CDR2 SQIVND (reference sequence). Trimming took off 7 bases at V and 5 bases at J, with 20 bases between the two ends. CDR3 size: 16 residues. CDR3 coding DNA: TGTGCCAGTAAGGACAGGAAGGCTCGGGAGACCGGGGAGCTGTTTTTT. Translated: CASKDRKARETGELFF.

V and J are TRBV27 and TRBJ1-2; 8 bases are a match to TRBD1. The ends lost 7 bases at V and 8 bases at J; junction bases unmatched: 18. The length of the CDR3 is 16 residues. Per germline, CDR1 MNHEY and CDR2 SMNVEV (reference sequence). CDR3 amino acids: CASIPSGPGGKGGYTF. The CDR3 bases are TGTGCCAGCATTCCCTCGGGGCCAGGGGGCAAAGGGGGCTACACCTTC.

Here the CDR3 DNA reads TGCGCCAGCAGCTTGCACCTAGCCGGGGGACCCTACGAGCAGTACTTC. Protein sequence: CASSLHLAGGPYEQYF. The V gene is TRBV5-1, the J gene TRBJ2-7, with a tentative D call TRBD2 (6 bases). Trimming cost V 1 base and J 2 bases, with 16 bases left between them. In germline, CDR1 is SGHRS, CDR2 YFSETQ. The CDR3 has 16 residues.

The CDR3 loop is CASTQPEGQGATEAFF. The CDR3 coding sequence is TGTGCCAGTACCCAGCCAGAGGGGCAGGGGGCAACTGAAGCTTTCTTT. This chain connects TRBV19 to TRBJ1-1; 8 nucleotides agree with TRBD1. CDR1 is LNHDA, CDR2 SQIVND, per germline (reference sequence). V dropped 7 bases and J dropped 5; count of bases not matched to a gene: 15. The CDR3 sequence is 16 residues long.

The DNA of the CDR3 is TGTGCCAGCAGTGAACGGGAGACAGACTATGGCTACACCTTC. Its translation is CASSERETDYGYTF. The rearrangement joins TRBV6-1 to TRBJ1-2; weak D call: TRBD1 (5 bases). Trimming cost V 2 bases and J 3 bases, with 10 bases left between them. CDR1 and CDR2 (germline): MNHNS, SASEGT. This CDR3 has 14 residues.

This rearrangement joins TRBV11-2 to TRBJ1-1; 8 nucleotides line up with TRBD1. Per the germline V gene, CDR1 is SGHAT and CDR2 is FQNNGV. The length of the CDR3 is 15 residues. V dropped 5 bases and J dropped 4; count of bases not matched to a gene: 9. The CDR3, as DNA: TGTGCCAGCAGCCCCAATCAGGGGGCGCGCACTGAAGCTTTCTTT. Residues: CASSPNQGARTEAFF.

The rearrangement joins TRBV5-1 to TRBJ2-2; 9 bases match TRBD2. Germline V gene sequence: CDR1 SGHRS, CDR2 YFSETQ. V shed 0 bases, J shed 0 bases, and the junction held 3 bases outside the gene matches. This CDR3 comprises 17 residues. The CDR3 bases are TGCGCCAGCAGCTTGGGTATAGCGGGGGCGAACACCGGGGAGCTGTTTTTT. Translated, it gives CASSLGIAGANTGELFF.

In this sample, this clone turned up once. V gene TRBV5-4 combines with J gene TRBJ2-3, with 10 bases fitting TRBD2. Trimming removed 3 bases from V and 2 bases from J; junction bases left unmatched: 12. From germline, CDR1 is SGHNT and CDR2 YYREEE (reference sequence). This CDR3 spans 18 amino acids. CDR3 region: CASSSLDGLAEYTDTQYF. The CDR3 nucleotides are TGTGCCAGCAGCTCCCTGGACGGACTAGCGGAATACACAGATACGCAGTATTTT.